The sequence of this TCR beta chain was determined in a study of cytomegalovirus exposure and HLA in healthy donors. Across the whole study: An analysis done earlier identified almost 120 million unique TCR beta sequences from about 179 million T cells. Study-level results: In a later analysis, at a false discovery rate of 0.05, over 15,000 TCR beta sequences were associated with HLA alleles.

Notes on this clone: Its matching antigen is unknown.

Germline V lookup: CDR1 SEHNR, CDR2 FQNEAQ (reference sequence). The CDR3 is made up of 15 amino acids. V lost 4 bases, J lost 4 bases, and 10 bases stayed unmatched. The primer mix had 60 Vbeta and 13 Jbeta primers. TCRdb keeps only in-frame clones here, not all; method: immunoSEQ multiplex PCR. This table holds roughly 220,000 clones, roughly 75% found once. The clonotype comes from a young woman in good health and CMV-seronegative. The chain combines TRBV7-9 with TRBJ2-7; 7 bases agree with TRBD2. Material: PBMCs. The DNA of the CDR3 is TGTGCCAGCAGCTCTCTTGGACTAGGACCATACGAGCAGTACTTC. Its translation is CASSSLGLGPYEQYF.